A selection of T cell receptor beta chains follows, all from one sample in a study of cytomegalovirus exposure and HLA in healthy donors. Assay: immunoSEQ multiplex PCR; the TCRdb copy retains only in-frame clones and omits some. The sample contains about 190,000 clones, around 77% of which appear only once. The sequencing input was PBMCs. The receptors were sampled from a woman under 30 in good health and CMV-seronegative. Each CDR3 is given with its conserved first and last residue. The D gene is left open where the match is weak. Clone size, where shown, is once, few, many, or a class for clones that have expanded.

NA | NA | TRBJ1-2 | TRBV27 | CASSTGPGGYTF | TGTGCCAGCAGTACGGGCCCAGGGGGCTACACCTTC
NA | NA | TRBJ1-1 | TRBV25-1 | CASSRSVDTEAFF | TGTGCCAGCAGCCGTTCCGTAGACACTGAAGCTTTCTTT
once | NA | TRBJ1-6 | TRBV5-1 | CASNSEGGNSPLHF | TGCGCCAGCAACTCCGAGGGGGGGAATTCACCCCTCCACTTT
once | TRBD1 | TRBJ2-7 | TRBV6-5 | CASSYSGTGFYEQYF | TGTGCCAGCAGTTACTCAGGGACAGGGTTCTACGAGCAGTACTTC
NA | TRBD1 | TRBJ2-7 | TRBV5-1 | CASSLEGQGYGYEQYF | TGCGCCAGCAGCTTGGAGGGACAGGGCTACGGCTACGAGCAGTACTTC
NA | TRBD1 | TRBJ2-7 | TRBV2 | CASRRTGVSYEQYF | TGTGCCAGCAGAAGGACAGGGGTCTCCTACGAGCAGTACTTC
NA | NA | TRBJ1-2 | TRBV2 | CASSGPGVGYGYTF | TGTGCCAGCAGTGGTCCCGGGGTGGGCTATGGCTACACCTTC
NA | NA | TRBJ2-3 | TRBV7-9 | CASNPGSSSTDTQYF | TGTGCCAGCAACCCGGGGAGTTCTAGCACAGATACGCAGTATTTT
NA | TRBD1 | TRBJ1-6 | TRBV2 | CASSSQGMSSYNSPLHF | TGTGCCAGCAGTTCACAGGGGATGAGCTCCTATAATTCACCCCTCCACTTT
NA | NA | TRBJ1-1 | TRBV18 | CASSPERGGDLGGNTEAFF | TGTGCCAGCTCACCGGAGAGGGGGGGTGATTTAGGCGGGAACACTGAAGCTTTCTTT
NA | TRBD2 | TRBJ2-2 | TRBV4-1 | CASSQDLQAGGTGELFF | TGCGCCAGCAGCCAAGATCTACAGGCGGGAGGGACCGGGGAGCTGTTTTTT
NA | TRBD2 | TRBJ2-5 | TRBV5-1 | CASSLALTGGQETQYF | TGCGCCAGCAGCTTGGCCCTAACGGGAGGCCAAGAGACCCAGTACTTC
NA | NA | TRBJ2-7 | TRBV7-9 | CASSLGGGTGEQYF | TGTGCCAGCAGCTTAGGGGGCGGGACGGGAGAGCAGTACTTC
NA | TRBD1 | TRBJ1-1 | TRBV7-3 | CASSYQRQGEAFF | TGTGCCAGCAGCTACCAAAGACAGGGTGAAGCTTTCTTT
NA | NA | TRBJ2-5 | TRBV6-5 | CASSYSRQWVETQYF | TGTGCCAGCAGTTACTCGCGACAGTGGGTGGAGACCCAGTACTTC
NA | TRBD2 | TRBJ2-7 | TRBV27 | CASSLTIAGDSYEQYF | TGTGCCAGCAGTTTAACGATTGCGGGGGACTCCTACGAGCAGTACTTC
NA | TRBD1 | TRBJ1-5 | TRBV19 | CASSPRDRGRRPQHF | TGTGCCAGTAGTCCCCGGGACAGGGGCCGTCGGCCCCAGCATTTT
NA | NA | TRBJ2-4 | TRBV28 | CAGGAKNIQYF | TGTGCCGGGGGGGCCAAAAACATTCAGTACTTC
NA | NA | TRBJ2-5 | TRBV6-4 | CASDTGQGLETQYF | TGTGCCAGCGACACCGGGCAGGGGCTGGAGACCCAGTACTTC
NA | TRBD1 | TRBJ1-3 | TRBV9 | CASSSKGAPGNTIYF | TGTGCCAGCAGCTCCAAGGGGGCACCTGGAAACACCATATATTTT
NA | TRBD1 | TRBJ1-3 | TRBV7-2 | CASSRDRGQGNTIYF | TGTGCCAGCAGCCGCGACAGGGGGCAGGGAAACACCATATATTTT
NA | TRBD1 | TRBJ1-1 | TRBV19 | CASTNRGLGTEAFF | TGTGCCAGTACCAACAGGGGGCTTGGCACTGAAGCTTTCTTT
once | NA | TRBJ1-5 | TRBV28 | CASSLLRGPQPQHF | TGTGCCAGCAGCTTACTCAGGGGTCCTCAGCCCCAGCATTTT
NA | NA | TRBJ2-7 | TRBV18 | CASSQELDTSYEQYF | TGTGCCAGCTCTCAAGAACTGGACACCTCCTACGAGCAGTACTTC
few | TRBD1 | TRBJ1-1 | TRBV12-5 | CASGGGTGEFVAFF | TGTGCTAGTGGTGGAGGGACAGGGGAATTTGTAGCTTTCTTT
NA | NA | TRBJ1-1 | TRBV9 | CASSATGSEPEAFF | TGTGCCAGCAGCGCCACAGGGTCCGAGCCTGAAGCTTTCTTT
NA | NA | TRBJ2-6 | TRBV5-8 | CASSLANAGANVLTF | TGTGCCAGCAGCTTGGCTAATGCTGGGGCCAACGTCCTGACTTTC
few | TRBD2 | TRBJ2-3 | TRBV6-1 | CASSELGGSADTQYF | TGTGCCAGCAGTGAGCTCGGCGGGAGTGCAGATACGCAGTATTTT
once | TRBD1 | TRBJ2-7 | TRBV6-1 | CASSVDRVVEQYF | TGTGCCAGCAGTGTGGACAGGGTCGTCGAGCAGTACTTC
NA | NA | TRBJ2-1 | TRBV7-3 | CASSLRSRGEQFF | TGTGCCAGCAGCTTACGTTCTCGAGGTGAGCAGTTCTTC
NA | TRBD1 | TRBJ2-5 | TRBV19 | CASSVQTGVLGTQYF | TGTGCCAGTAGTGTACAGACAGGGGTCCTTGGGACCCAGTACTTC
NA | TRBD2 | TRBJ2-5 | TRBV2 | CASSRSGAQETQYF | TGTGCCAGCAGCCGTAGCGGGGCCCAAGAGACCCAGTACTTC
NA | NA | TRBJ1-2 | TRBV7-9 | CASSGAGVGYTF | TGTGCCAGCAGTGGCGCAGGGGTCGGCTACACCTTC
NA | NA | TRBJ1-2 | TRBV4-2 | CASSQDPRGVYGYTF | TGTGCCAGCAGCCAAGATCCAAGAGGTGTCTATGGCTACACCTTC
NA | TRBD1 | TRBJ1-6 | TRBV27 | CASSLGTGVPAGSPLHF | TGTGCCAGCAGTTTAGGGACAGGGGTCCCGGCGGGGTCACCCCTCCACTTT
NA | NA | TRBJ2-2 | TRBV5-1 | CASSPEWNGELFF | TGCGCCAGCAGCCCGGAGTGGAACGGGGAGCTGTTTTTT
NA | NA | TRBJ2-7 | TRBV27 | CASSLLTGISYEQYF | TGTGCCAGCAGTTTACTTACAGGTATCTCCTACGAGCAGTACTTC
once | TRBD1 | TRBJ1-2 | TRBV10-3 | CAISGRQGVYGYTF | TGTGCCATCAGTGGTAGACAGGGAGTCTATGGCTACACCTTC
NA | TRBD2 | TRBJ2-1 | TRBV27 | CASSPGTSGRNYNEQFF | TGTGCCAGCAGTCCCGGGACTAGCGGGAGGAACTACAATGAGCAGTTCTTC
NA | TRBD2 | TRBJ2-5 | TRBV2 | CASSVSGRASGETQYF | TGTGCCAGCAGTGTTAGCGGGAGGGCCTCGGGCGAGACCCAGTACTTC
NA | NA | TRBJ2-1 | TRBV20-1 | CSARDRIEQFF | TGCAGTGCTAGAGATCGTATAGAACAGTTCTTC